These 27 T cell receptor beta chains came from one sample sequenced in a study of OX40 agonist ivuxolimab in advanced cancers. TCRdb keeps only in-frame clones here, not all; method: immunoSEQ multiplex PCR. The table records around 97,000 clones, under 90% of them present only once. This sample comprised CD4+ or CD8+ T cells sorted from blood, obtained in a trial of the OX40 agonist ivuxolimab. These receptors all come from an adult with an advanced solid tumor such as melanoma, head and neck, liver or kidney cancer.

V usage is TRBV4-1 and J usage is TRBJ2-3; D is perhaps TRBD2 (5 bases). CDR3 length: 17 residues. Germline CDR1 is MGHRA and CDR2 is YSYEKL. V lost 0 bases and J 2 bases, leaving 15 bases between the germline ends. The CDR3 loop reads CASSQETLGGYTDTQYF. As DNA, the CDR3 is TGCGCCAGCAGCCAAGAAACGCTGGGCGGGTACACAGATACGCAGTATTTT.

The V gene is TRBV6-1, the J gene TRBJ2-2; 7 bases align to TRBD1. V was pared by 7 bases and J by 3 bases, with 8 bases of the junction left unmatched. The CDR3 is 15 residues long. CDR1 MNHNS and CDR2 SASEGT come from the germline V gene. The CDR3, as DNA: TGTGCCAGCAAGACGGACAGGTTCTACACCGGGGAGCTGTTTTTT. Protein product: CASKTDRFYTGELFF.

The chain uses TRBV19 and TRBJ1-5, with 8 bases that match TRBD1. J lost 4 bases, V lost 3 bases, and 8 bases had no gene match. There are 16 residues in the CDR3. Germline V gene lookup returns CDR1 LNHDA and CDR2 SQIVND (reference sequence). CDR3 nucleotide sequence: TGTGCCAGTAGTATCCCTCGGGGGACAGGTAATCAGCCCCAGCATTTT. Protein: CASSIPRGTGNQPQHF.

This chain uses TRBV5-6 with TRBJ1-2; tentatively, D is TRBD1 (5 bases). The ends were cut back, 7 bases at V and 4 bases at J, with 17 bases in the middle. Germline CDR1 and CDR2: SGHDT and YYEEEE. This CDR3 contains 14 residues. CDR3 residues: CASGSPGGSYGYTF. The CDR3 bases are TGTGCCAGCGGATCACCGGGGGGTAGCTATGGCTACACCTTC.

CDR3 residues: CASSDYRGSGLDYTF. CDR3 coding DNA: TGTGCCAGCAGCGACTATAGGGGGAGCGGGCTGGACTACACCTTC. The chain has TRBV11-2 and TRBJ1-2; TRBD1 is a possible D gene (6 bases). The germline V gene encodes CDR1 SGHAT and CDR2 FQNNGV. The CDR3 is made up of 15 amino acids. V gave up 5 bases and J gave up 10 bases, with 23 bases separating them.

The rearrangement joins TRBV9 to TRBJ2-6, with D maybe TRBD1 (5 bases). In germline, CDR1 is SGDLS, CDR2 YYNGEE. The CDR3 spans 17 residues. V lost 1 base to trimming and J lost 0 bases, with 11 bases between them. This CDR3 reads CASSVRPTDSGANVLTF. DNA for the CDR3: TGTGCCAGCAGCGTACGACCGACAGACTCTGGGGCCAACGTCCTGACTTTC.

The chain recombines TRBV2 with TRBJ1-2; perhaps TRBD1 as D (5 bases). V shed 6 bases and J shed 5 bases, with 16 bases lying between them. CDR1 SNHLY and CDR2 FYNNEI come from the germline V gene. CDR3 size: 14 residues. The CDR3 region is CASSGTTRVYGYTF. The CDR3 region has the DNA TGTGCCAGCAGCGGGACGACCAGGGTTTATGGCTACACCTTC.

This clone was counted a few times. The chain employs TRBV7-9 and TRBJ2-3; D call uncertain. Trimming left V 5 bases short and J 4 bases short, with 16 bases between. The V gene's germline CDR1 is SEHNR and CDR2 FQNEAQ (reference sequence). The CDR3 spans 15 residues. The CDR3 spells CASSQRITDSDTQYF. As DNA, the CDR3 is TGTGCCAGCAGCCAACGGATTACCGACTCAGATACGCAGTATTTT.

This rearrangement joins TRBV7-9 to TRBJ2-5; 8 nucleotides align to TRBD2. The V segment lost 6 bases and the J segment 1 base; nucleotides outside the gene matches: 7. This CDR3 is built from 15 residues. Germline V CDR1 and CDR2: SEHNR, FQNEAQ (reference sequence). CDR3 residues: CASSGIAGIQETQYF. The CDR3 coding sequence is TGTGCCAGCAGTGGGATAGCGGGGATCCAAGAGACCCAGTACTTC.

The chain couples TRBV19 to TRBJ1-5, with TRBD1 identical over 7 bases. The CDR3 extends over 14 amino acids. Germline loops: CDR1 LNHDA, CDR2 SQIVND (reference sequence). V was clipped by 5 bases and J by 2 bases; unmatched bases: 3. CDR3 sequence (DNA): TGTGCCAGTAGTCTGGGACAGCGCAATCAGCCCCAGCATTTT. Translation gives CASSLGQRNQPQHF.

The chain combines TRBV11-2 with TRBJ2-1; no clear D. This CDR3 is 15 amino acids long. Trimming took 1 base from V and 0 from J, leaving 7 bases between them. The germline CDR1 and CDR2 sequences are SGHAT and FQNNGV. CDR3 protein: CASSLGWGSYNEQFF. CDR3 coding DNA: TGTGCCAGCAGCTTAGGGTGGGGCTCCTACAATGAGCAGTTCTTC.

The chain joins TRBV27 to TRBJ2-3, with unresolved D. CDR1 MNHEY and CDR2 SMNVEV come from the germline V gene (reference sequence). This CDR3 is built from 16 residues. The ends were cut back, 0 bases at V and 2 bases at J, with 12 bases in the middle. The CDR3 reads CASSLSGNSFTDTQYF. The CDR3 DNA is TGTGCCAGCAGTTTATCGGGTAACTCCTTCACAGATACGCAGTATTTT.

The rearrangement joins TRBV11-2 to TRBJ2-7; weak D call: TRBD2 (6 bases). The CDR3 sequence is 17 residues long. V was shortened by 1 base and J by 7 bases, with 23 bases between the two germline ends. Germline V gene sequence: CDR1 SGHAT, CDR2 FQNNGV. CDR3 in amino acids: CASSLGGTGRHYEEQYF. The CDR3 DNA follows: TGTGCCAGCAGCTTAGGAGGGACGGGGAGGCACTACGAGGAGCAGTACTTC.

The rearrangement uses TRBV9 and TRBJ2-7; 13 nucleotides agree with TRBD2. J gave up 1 base and V 4 bases, and 5 bases lay outside the gene matches. CDR1 is SGDLS, CDR2 YYNGEE, per germline. This CDR3 region has 16 residues. The CDR3 nucleotides read TGTGCCAGCAGCCCAACACTAGCGGGAGGGTCCTACGAGCAGTACTTC. It yields the protein CASSPTLAGGSYEQYF.

The chain joins TRBV5-1 to TRBJ2-6, with D unresolved. Germline CDR1 is SGHRS and CDR2 is YFSETQ. With 2 bases removed from V and 0 bases from J, the gap between germline ends came to 6 bases. The CDR3 contains 15 residues. Here the CDR3 reads CASSLGNSGANVLTF. The CDR3 DNA reads TGCGCCAGCAGCTTAGGGAACTCTGGGGCCAACGTCCTGACTTTC.

The chain carries TRBV15 and TRBJ2-5; D possibly corresponds to TRBD2 (7 bases). Germline V lookup: CDR1 LNHNV, CDR2 YYDKDF (reference sequence). The germline V and J ends were trimmed by 3 bases and 1 base, with 12 bases remaining between them. The CDR3 extends over 15 amino acids. This chain's CDR3 is CATSSGGAAQETQYF. The CDR3 DNA reads as TGTGCCACCAGCAGTGGGGGGGCGGCCCAAGAGACCCAGTACTTC.

There are a few counts of this clone. The V call is TRBV10-2, the J call TRBJ2-7; maybe TRBD1 (6 bases). V lost 3 bases to trimming and J lost 5 bases, with 20 bases between them. Germline loops: CDR1 WSHSY, CDR2 SAAADI. The CDR3 is 16 amino acids. CDR3 DNA sequence: TGCGCCAGCAGTGACCCTTATACAGGGATGAGGAACGAGCAGTACTTC. This translates into CASSDPYTGMRNEQYF.

This clone is categorized as large. CDR3 DNA: TGTGCCATCAGAACACGGACAGCTCTGGGCTACACCTTC. It translates to CAIRTRTALGYTF. The chain combines TRBV10-3 with TRBJ1-2, with D possibly TRBD1 on 6 matching bases. V was trimmed by 6 bases and J by 8 bases, leaving 16 bases between them. Per germline, CDR1 ENHRY and CDR2 SYGVKD. CDR3 length equals 13 residues.

The chain is built from TRBV11-2 and TRBJ1-6, with TRBD1 identical over 9 bases. Germline trimming cut 2 bases from V and 13 bases from J; bases unmatched to any gene: 9. The CDR3 spans 15 residues. Germline V CDR1 and CDR2: SGHAT, FQNNGV. Here the CDR3 DNA reads TGTGCCAGCAGCTTAAGGGGACAGGGTGAAAATCCCCTCCACTTT. Translation gives CASSLRGQGENPLHF.

In its sample, this clone was seen a few times. The rearrangement joins TRBV5-1 to TRBJ1-2; no clear D. V was trimmed by 0 bases and J by 5 bases, leaving 11 bases between them. CDR3 length: 14 residues. The V gene's germline CDR1 is SGHRS and CDR2 YFSETQ. Here the CDR3 reads CASSLESDGYGYTF. CDR3 bases: TGCGCCAGCAGCTTGGAATCGGATGGGTATGGCTACACCTTC. The full variable domain, with the rest looked up from reference TRBV5-1 and TRBJ1-2, is KAGVTQTPRYLIKTRGQQVTLSCSPISGHRSVSWYQQTPGQGLQFLFEYFSETQRNKGNFPGRFSGRQFSNSRSEMNVSTLELGDSALYLCASSLESDGYGYTFGSGTRLTVV.

The chain recombines TRBV7-6 with TRBJ2-1; tentative D call: TRBD2 (6 bases). V was shortened by 5 bases and J by 5 bases, with 16 bases between the two germline ends. The germline V gene encodes CDR1 SGHVS and CDR2 FNYEAQ. The CDR3 spans 15 residues. In DNA form, the CDR3 reads TGTGCCAGCAGCCTAGGAGGGACGCAGGACAATGAGCAGTTCTTC. Its translation: CASSLGGTQDNEQFF.

V usage is TRBV9 and J usage is TRBJ2-1; 9 bases agree with TRBD1. Losses at the gene ends were 4 bases for V and 3 bases for J; bases not matched to a gene: 11. CDR3 length equals 17 residues. Per germline, CDR1 SGDLS and CDR2 YYNGEE. Here the CDR3 DNA reads TGTGCCAGCAGCCCCTATGGACAGGGGTCGAGCTACAATGAGCAGTTCTTC. This translates into CASSPYGQGSSYNEQFF.

DNA of the CDR3: TGTGCCAGCAGGGCGCGTAGGACAGGGGGAACTGAAGCTTTCTTT. Its protein is CASRARRTGGTEAFF. J is TRBJ1-1 and V is TRBV2, with TRBD1 matching 10 bases. The CDR3 has 15 residues. The germline gives CDR1 SNHLY, CDR2 FYNNEI. The V gene end was trimmed by 6 bases and the J gene end by 5 bases; junction bases not matched to a gene: 9.

V usage is TRBV6-5 and J usage is TRBJ2-7, with 9 bases matching TRBD2. CDR1 is MNHEY and CDR2 is SVGAGI in the germline V gene. V was pared by 6 bases and J by 0 bases, with 3 bases of the junction left unmatched. This CDR3 is 14 amino acids long. Here the CDR3 DNA reads TGTGCCAGCAGGGTAGCGGGAGCCTCCTACGAGCAGTACTTC. It is translated as CASRVAGASYEQYF.

This clone was observed once. V gene TRBV6-6 combines with J gene TRBJ2-7; D is unclear. Per germline, CDR1 MNHNY and CDR2 SVGAGI (reference sequence). The CDR3 sequence is 13 residues long. Trimming took off 2 bases at V and 2 bases at J, with 7 bases between the two ends. CDR3 residues: CASSYRSTYEQYF. The CDR3 DNA follows: TGTGCCAGCAGTTACAGAAGTACCTACGAGCAGTACTTC.

V usage is TRBV30 and J usage is TRBJ1-5, with D maybe TRBD1 (6 bases). Trimming took off 0 bases at V and 7 bases at J, with 22 bases between the two ends. This CDR3 region has 17 residues. Germline V gene data show CDR1 as GTSNPN and CDR2 as SVGIG (reference sequence). CDR3 nucleotide sequence: TGTGCCTGGAGTGTAGCCCCGGTATGGGGGGCAGGACAGCCCCAGCATTTT. Amino acid sequence: CAWSVAPVWGAGQPQHF.

This clone occurred once. The chain carries TRBV5-1 and TRBJ1-2; 8 bases match TRBD1. J gave up 6 bases and V 3 bases, and 4 bases lay outside the gene matches. This CDR3 is 13 amino acids long. The germline gives CDR1 SGHRS, CDR2 YFSETQ. The CDR3 loop is CASSSRTGNGYTF. The DNA for the CDR3 is TGCGCCAGCAGCTCCCGGACAGGGAATGGCTACACCTTC.